Listed below are T cell receptor beta chains from one sample, sequenced in a study of human T cells and chemical hapten exposure. TCRdb re-called the RACE reads with MiXCR, one entry per CDR3 protein. The sample carries around 340,000 distinct CDR3 sequences, around 7% recorded once. The sequenced sample was whole blood, obtained in connection with sensitization to the hapten diphenylcyclopropenone (DPC). The receptors derive from a woman aged 18-35 years with alopecia areata. Some clones in this sample may be carry-over from other donors' samples. Each CDR3 is given without its conserved first and last residue.

j_gene | v_gene | CDR3aa
TRBJ2-1 | TRBV6-5 | ASSSDPPGYNEQF
TRBJ1-1 | TRBV12-3/TRBV12-4 | ASSRQGASTEAF
TRBJ2-1 | TRBV28 | ASSSRKRGLTYNEQF
TRBJ1-2 | TRBV18 | ASSQNRGQYGYT
TRBJ2-1 | TRBV5-1 | ASSLGGGQYNEQF
TRBJ2-4 | TRBV28 | ASSSRSRRGRDIQY
TRBJ2-7 | TRBV3-1 | ASSQGTFYYEQY
TRBJ1-1 | TRBV6-2/TRBV6-3 | ASSALRAEAF
TRBJ2-7 | TRBV7-9 | ASSSRSETSSYEQY
TRBJ2-3 | TRBV7-2 | ASSSQSLDTQY
TRBJ2-3 | TRBV6-4 | ASTGQEGRVESTDTQY
TRBJ2-3 | TRBV4-1 | ASSQDPRLAGNADTQY
TRBJ2-7 | TRBV20-1 | SARDGGQSSYEQY
TRBJ2-2 | TRBV2 | ASSDQSGGNTGELF
TRBJ2-2 | TRBV28 | ASSLNGDITGELF
TRBJ1-1 | TRBV12-3/TRBV12-4 | ASSFRGGNAEAF
TRBJ1-1 | TRBV27 | ASSLRGNTEAF
TRBJ2-3 | TRBV6-5 | ASSPGVAGGPGTQY
TRBJ1-5 | TRBV6-6 | ASMTSLNQPQH
TRBJ1-1 | TRBV6-1 | ASSATGLSEAF
TRBJ2-1 | TRBV2 | ASRDSTGKQF
TRBJ2-2 | TRBV12-3/TRBV12-4 | ASSLGLAGNWAGELF
TRBJ2-5 | TRBV5-1 | ASSFTGETQY
TRBJ2-7 | TRBV7-6 | ASSPLTGKPGDEQY
TRBJ1-1 | TRBV4-2 | ASSQDSGPGEAF
TRBJ2-3 | TRBV24-1 | ATSDNAEASTDTQY
TRBJ1-6 | TRBV20-1 | SARAVGAGGSLTYNSPLH
TRBJ2-7 | TRBV4-3 | ASSRSPGPYEQY
TRBJ1-2 | TRBV5-5 | ASSPFLTGGYGYT
TRBJ1-5 | TRBV20-1 | SAGRGSNQPQH
TRBJ1-3 | TRBV2 | ASSLTGDGNTIY
TRBJ1-2 | TRBV29-1 | SVAGEYGYT
TRBJ2-2 | TRBV6-2/TRBV6-3 | ASSYGTDNTGELF